This entry lists 23 T cell receptor beta chains sequenced from one sample in a study of patients and donors after allogeneic stem cell transplantation. TCRdb processed the RT-PCR reads anew with MiXCR; each CDR3 protein has one entry. Of about 960,000 distinct CDR3 sequences in the sample, approximately 19% were seen once. Sequenced: blood, either unsorted or a sorted T cell fraction (not recorded which). Every receptor here comes from a human donor who was either an allogeneic HSCT recipient or a stem cell or donor lymphocyte infusion donor (not recorded which). It is not recorded whose cells these are; they may come from a transplant donor.

The chain uses TRBV7-9 and TRBJ2-5; no firm D call. The CDR3 has 14 residues. Germline values: CDR1 SEHNR, CDR2 FQNEAQ (reference sequence). V gave up 1 base and J gave up 6 bases, with 12 bases separating them. The CDR3 loop is CASSLELRTKTQYF. CDR3 DNA sequence: TGTGCCAGCAGCTTAGAATTAAGGACCAAGACCCAGTACTTC. Full variable domain (outside the CDR3, taken from reference TRBV7-9 and TRBJ2-5): DTGVSQNPRHKITKRGQNVTFRCDPISEHNRLYWYRQTLGQGPEFLTYFQNEAQLEKSRLLSDRFSAERPKGSFSTLEIQRTEQGDSAMYLCASSLELRTKTQYFGPGTRLLVL.

This clonotype was seen only a few times. The chain employs TRBV20-1 and TRBJ2-1; the match to TRBD2 covers 7 bases. Germline V CDR1 and CDR2: DFQATT, SNEGSKA (reference sequence). The trim removed 4 bases at V and 8 bases at J, leaving 8 bases unmatched. This CDR3 has 13 residues. CDR3 sequence: CSAKGGRRDEQFF. The CDR3 DNA sequence: TGCAGTGCTAAAGGCGGGAGAAGGGATGAGCAGTTCTTC.

The V call is TRBV7-9, the J call TRBJ1-2; a weak D match, TRBD1 (5 bases). Trimming left V 3 bases short and J 8 bases short, with 13 bases between. The germline CDR1 and CDR2 sequences are SEHNR and FQNEAQ (reference sequence). The CDR3 spans 13 residues. The CDR3 DNA sequence: TGTGCCAGCAGCTTGTCCAGGGAGGTCGGCTACACCTTC. This sequence encodes CASSLSREVGYTF.

The chain combines TRBV25-1 with TRBJ1-5; D is ambiguous. V lost 6 bases, J lost 0 bases, and 9 bases lay in between. The CDR3 covers 14 residues. Germline assignment: CDR1 MGHDK and CDR2 SYGVNS. CDR3 residues: CASSWSHSNQPQHF. CDR3 coding DNA: TGTGCCAGCAGCTGGTCGCATAGCAATCAGCCCCAGCATTTT.

The genes are TRBV12-3 or TRBV12-4 and TRBJ1-4; no clear D gene. Deletions cut 3 bases from V and 7 bases from J, with 12 bases between. This CDR3 region has 14 residues. The CDR3 region is CASSFMGRGEKLFF. CDR3 bases: TGTGCCAGCAGTTTTATGGGCCGGGGTGAAAAACTGTTTTTT.

The sample holds a few counts of this clonotype. The V gene is TRBV18, the J gene TRBJ1-1; TRBD1 aligns across 8 bases. The length of the CDR3 is 14 residues. Germline CDR1 and CDR2: KGHSH and LQKENI. V gave up 6 bases and J gave up 6 bases; unmatched junction bases: 9. As DNA, the CDR3 is TGTGCCAGCTCGCCTTCAGGGGGCCGTCCTGAAGCTTTCTTT. It specifies CASSPSGGRPEAFF.

This clonotype was counted between two and nine times. The chain links TRBV24-1 to TRBJ1-2, with D unclear. The CDR3 length is 11 residues. Trimming pared 3 bases from V and 7 bases from J, leaving 5 bases between. CDR1 is KGHDR, CDR2 SFDVKD, per germline. In DNA, the CDR3 is TGTGCCACCAGTGATAAGAGTGGCTACACCTTC. This translates into CATSDKSGYTF.

The rearrangement links TRBV6-2 or TRBV6-3 to TRBJ2-5; 13 bases line up with TRBD2. After removal of 11 bases from V and 4 bases from J, the junction contained 4 bases not matched to a gene. This CDR3 contains 13 residues. CDR1 is MNHEY and CDR2 is SVGEGT in the germline V gene. The CDR3 bases are TGTGCCGGACTAGCGGGGGAAATAGAGACCCAGTACTTC. Residues: CAGLAGEIETQYF.

The V and J genes are TRBV13 and TRBJ1-2, with D perhaps TRBD1 (6 bases). The CDR3 sequence is 13 residues long. The germline V gene has CDR1 PRHDT and CDR2 FYEKMQ (reference sequence). The V and J ends lost 5 bases and 6 bases respectively, with 13 bases between them. CDR3 coding DNA: TGTGCCAGCAGCGGGGAGGGGGAGGATGGCTACACCTTC. Its translation: CASSGEGEDGYTF.

This clonotype has a handful of counts. The CDR3 reads CATSDAGNYGYTF. The DNA for the CDR3 is TGTGCCACCAGTGATGCCGGGAACTATGGCTACACCTTC. The V gene is TRBV24-1, the J gene TRBJ1-2, with D uncertain. Germline loops: CDR1 KGHDR, CDR2 SFDVKD. CDR3 length: 13 amino acids. V lost 3 bases and J 2 bases, leaving 6 bases between the germline ends.

This clonotype appeared many times. This sequence joins TRBV12-3 or TRBV12-4 and TRBJ1-1, with D possibly matching TRBD1 (5 bases). V dropped 8 bases and J dropped 2 bases, with 12 bases sitting between them. CDR3 length: 13 amino acids. The CDR3 bases are TGTGCCAGCCGTCCCAGGGTAAACACTGAAGCTTTCTTT. Translation gives CASRPRVNTEAFF.

This chain links TRBV5-1 with TRBJ1-4; 8 bases fit TRBD1. The CDR3 sequence is 19 residues long. J lost 1 base, V lost 4 bases, and 15 bases had no gene match. CDR1 is SGHRS, CDR2 YFSETQ, per germline. The CDR3 here is CASSLTPTGAFVTNEKLFF. Here the CDR3 DNA reads TGCGCCAGCAGCCTAACTCCGACAGGGGCGTTCGTAACTAATGAAAAACTGTTTTTT.

This chain links TRBV2 with TRBJ2-7; D gene uncertain. Trimming took off 6 bases at V and 6 bases at J, with 6 bases between the two ends. CDR1 and CDR2 (germline): SNHLY, FYNNEI. This CDR3 spans 10 amino acids. CDR3 region: CASREFEQYF. CDR3 in DNA: TGTGCCAGCAGGGAGTTCGAGCAGTACTTC.

The genes are TRBV5-1 and TRBJ2-6; unclear D gene. This CDR3 contains 16 residues. The V gene lost 2 bases and the J gene lost 4 bases, with 13 bases spanning the gap. In germline, CDR1 is SGHRS, CDR2 YFSETQ. The CDR3 spells CASSFEGGTGANVLTF. CDR3 nucleotide sequence: TGCGCCAGCAGCTTCGAAGGTGGTACCGGGGCCAACGTCCTGACTTTC.

This chain links TRBV3-1 with TRBJ1-2; D gene ambiguous. The CDR3 runs to 14 residues. V was trimmed by 0 bases and J by 8 bases, leaving 13 bases between them. CDR1 is LGHDT, CDR2 YNNKEL, per germline (reference sequence). In nucleotides, the CDR3 is TGTGCCAGCAGCCAAGATCTGCGGGTTGGAGGCTACACCTTC. This gives the protein CASSQDLRVGGYTF.

The chain has TRBV6-1 and TRBJ2-2; D is possibly TRBD1 or TRBD2 (7 bases each). Per the germline V gene, CDR1 is MNHNS and CDR2 is SASEGT. V lost 5 bases and J lost 2, with 15 bases in between. CDR3 size: 16 residues. The CDR3 spells CASSPQGGANTGELFF. The CDR3 nucleotides read TGTGCCAGCAGTCCTCAGGGGGGGGCTAACACCGGGGAGCTGTTTTTT.

Only a few counts were recorded for this clonotype. The chain uses TRBV29-1 and TRBJ2-1; D is uncertain. The CDR3 is 14 residues long. Germline V gene data show CDR1 as SQVTM and CDR2 as ANQGSEA. V lost 4 bases, J lost 9 bases, and 19 bases lay in between. In DNA, the CDR3 is TGCAGCGTTGCCCTACTGGAAGGAGCGTCTGAGCAGTTCTTC. Protein: CSVALLEGASEQFF.

The V gene is TRBV9, the J gene TRBJ2-3; the D is unclear. Germline V CDR1 and CDR2: SGDLS, YYNGEE. The CDR3 covers 16 residues. Trimming stripped 0 bases from V and 1 base from J, with 12 bases between. CDR3 in amino acids: CASSVENQMGTDTQYF. DNA of the CDR3: TGTGCCAGCAGCGTAGAAAACCAGATGGGCACAGATACGCAGTATTTT.

This clonotype was observed a handful of times. V is TRBV20-1 and J is TRBJ1-1; TRBD1 agrees at 9 bases. Germline V gives CDR1 DFQATT, CDR2 SNEGSKA (reference sequence). The CDR3 sequence is 13 residues long. The CDR3 region is CSGQGNMNTEAFF. CDR3 coding DNA: TGCAGCGGACAGGGGAATATGAACACTGAAGCTTTCTTT.

This clonotype was counted at least ten times. V and J are TRBV29-1 and TRBJ2-2; D is undetermined. The CDR3 is 12 residues long. Deletions cut 5 bases from V and 3 bases from J, with 7 bases between. The germline V gene encodes CDR1 SQVTM and CDR2 ANQGSEA. The CDR3 sequence is CSVQSYTGELFF. The CDR3 DNA sequence: TGCAGCGTTCAGTCCTACACCGGGGAGCTGTTTTTT.

The chain employs TRBV9 and TRBJ1-2; perhaps TRBD1 as D (6 bases). V was cut by 0 bases and J by 6 bases, with 12 bases left in between. CDR1 SGDLS and CDR2 YYNGEE come from the germline V gene. The CDR3 runs to 14 residues. CDR3 amino acids: CASSVAMSGDGYTF. CDR3 sequence (DNA): TGTGCCAGCAGCGTAGCTATGTCAGGGGATGGCTACACCTTC.

The chain employs TRBV2 and TRBJ1-2; maybe TRBD1 (5 bases). CDR3 size: 14 residues. The V gene lost 4 bases and the J gene lost 4 bases, with 13 bases spanning the gap. Germline V lookup: CDR1 SNHLY, CDR2 FYNNEI. Here the CDR3 reads CASSGDSTSYGYTF. The CDR3 DNA follows: TGTGCCAGCAGTGGCGACAGCACAAGCTATGGCTACACCTTC.

The chain joins TRBV4-2 to TRBJ2-6; 13 nucleotides line up with TRBD2. CDR1 and CDR2 from the germline V gene are LGHNA and YNFKEQ. This CDR3 region has 20 residues. V lost 3 bases, J lost 4 bases, and 12 bases stayed unmatched. The CDR3 is CASSQSIPGLAGKGANVLTF. Here the CDR3 DNA reads TGTGCCAGCAGCCAGAGTATTCCGGGACTAGCGGGAAAAGGGGCCAACGTCCTGACTTTC.